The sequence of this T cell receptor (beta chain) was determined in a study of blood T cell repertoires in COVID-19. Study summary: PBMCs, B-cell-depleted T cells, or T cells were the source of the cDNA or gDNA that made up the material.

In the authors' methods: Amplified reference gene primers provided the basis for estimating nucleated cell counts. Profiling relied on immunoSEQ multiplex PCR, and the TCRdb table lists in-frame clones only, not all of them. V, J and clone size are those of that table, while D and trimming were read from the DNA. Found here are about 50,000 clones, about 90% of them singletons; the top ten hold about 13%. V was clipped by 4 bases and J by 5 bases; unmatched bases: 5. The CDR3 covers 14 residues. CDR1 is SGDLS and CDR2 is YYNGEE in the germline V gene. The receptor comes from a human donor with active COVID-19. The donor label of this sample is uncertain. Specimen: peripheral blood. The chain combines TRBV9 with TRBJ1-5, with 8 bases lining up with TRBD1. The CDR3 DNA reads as TGTGCCAGCAGCCCGACAGGGGAATATCAGCCCCAGCATTTT. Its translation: CASSPTGEYQPQHF. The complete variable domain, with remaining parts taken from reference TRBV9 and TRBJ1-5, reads DSGVTQTPKHLITATGQRVTLRCSPRSGDLSVYWYQQSLDQGLQFLIQYYNGEERAKGNILERFSAQQFPDLHSELNLSSLELGDSALYFCASSPTGEYQPQHFGDGTRLSIL.